These 14 T cell receptor beta chains came from one sample sequenced in a study of blood T cell repertoires in COVID-19. The assay was immunoSEQ multiplex PCR, and TCRdb's table has in-frame clones only and misses some. The sample lists tens of thousands of clones, 75% to 85% occurring once. Sequencing was carried out using peripheral blood. Source of these receptors: a human donor in a cohort sampled during active COVID-19.

V is TRBV7-2 and J is TRBJ2-1; perhaps TRBD1 as D (6 bases). Trimming removed 2 bases at V and 6 bases at J, with 8 bases between. From germline, CDR1 is SGHTA and CDR2 FQGNSA. The CDR3 spans 13 residues. The CDR3 loop is CASSLSTGNEQFF. In DNA, the CDR3 is TGTGCCAGCAGCTTATCGACAGGCAATGAGCAGTTCTTC. Together with reference TRBV7-2 and TRBJ2-1, the CDR3 gives the full variable domain: GAGVSQSPSNKVTEKGKDVELRCDPISGHTALYWYRQSLGQGLEFLIYFQGNSAPDKSGLPSDRFSAERTGGSVSTLTIQRTQQEDSAVYLCASSLSTGNEQFFGPGTRLTVL.

The rearrangement joins TRBV10-3 to TRBJ2-2, with D possibly matching TRBD2 (6 bases). This CDR3 comprises 16 residues. Trimming left V 3 bases short and J 3 bases short, with 14 bases between. Looked up from germline, CDR1 is ENHRY and CDR2 is SYGVKD. CDR3 amino acids: CAISDRRVLDTGELFF. DNA for the CDR3: TGTGCCATCAGTGACAGGAGGGTCCTGGACACCGGGGAGCTGTTTTTT.

V is TRBV29-1 and J is TRBJ1-6, with unresolved D. Germline values: CDR1 SQVTM, CDR2 ANQGSEA. The germline V and J ends were trimmed by 7 bases and 7 bases, with 14 bases remaining between them. This CDR3 region has 13 residues. CDR3 sequence (DNA): TGCAGCGCCCAGAGGGATAACAATTCACCCCTCCACTTT. Residues: CSAQRDNNSPLHF.

The chain employs TRBV5-1 and TRBJ2-3, with TRBD2 identical over 7 bases. Germline-derived CDR1 and CDR2 are SGHRS and YFSETQ. The CDR3 length is 16 residues. J gave up 3 bases and V 2 bases, and 9 bases lay outside the gene matches. CDR3 loop: CASSFGLVGDTDTQYF. The CDR3 DNA follows: TGCGCCAGCAGCTTTGGACTAGTTGGCGATACAGATACGCAGTATTTT.

The chain recombines TRBV7-2 with TRBJ2-7; 10 bases are a match to TRBD1. In germline, CDR1 is SGHTA, CDR2 FQGNSA. The CDR3 spans 14 residues. V was clipped by 5 bases and J by 3 bases; unmatched bases: 4. Written as DNA, the CDR3 is TGTGCCAGCAGCGATGGACAGGGGGTCTACGAGCAGTACTTC. This gives the protein CASSDGQGVYEQYF.

This clone was detected only a few times. This chain uses TRBV10-3 with TRBJ2-7; the D gene is possibly TRBD2 (6 bases). Germline V lookup: CDR1 ENHRY, CDR2 SYGVKD. This CDR3 has 15 amino acids. V was trimmed by 4 bases and J by 2 bases, leaving 15 bases between them. The CDR3, as DNA: TGTGCCATCAGTGCCGCGGGACGGACTGCCTACGAGCAGTACTTC. Translating gives CAISAAGRTAYEQYF.

This clone has only a few counts. This chain links TRBV10-3 with TRBJ2-7, with 8 bases that match TRBD2. V lost 8 bases to trimming and J lost 0 bases; unmatched junction nucleotides: 3. The CDR3 consists of 13 residues. Germline-derived CDR1 and CDR2 are ENHRY and SYGVKD. CDR3 in amino acids: CAIREGGSYEQYF. DNA of the CDR3: TGTGCCATCCGGGAGGGGGGCTCCTACGAGCAGTACTTC.

The rearrangement uses TRBV7-9 and TRBJ1-1; weak D call: TRBD1 (6 bases). Per germline, CDR1 SEHNR and CDR2 FQNEAQ (reference sequence). This CDR3 has 14 amino acids. V lost 4 bases and J 5 bases, leaving 14 bases between the germline ends. This CDR3 is CASSWEGGATEAFF. The CDR3 bases are TGTGCCAGCAGCTGGGAGGGGGGGGCAACTGAAGCTTTCTTT.

This clone showed up just once. The rearrangement uses TRBV3-1 (or the pseudogene TRBV3-2) and TRBJ2-2; 7 positions match TRBD1. Losses at the gene ends were 6 bases for V and 1 base for J; bases not matched to a gene: 5. In germline, CDR1 is LGHDT, CDR2 YNNKEL (reference sequence). CDR3 size: 15 residues. This CDR3 reads CASRKDRLNTGELFF. CDR3 sequence (DNA): TGTGCCAGCAGAAAGGACAGGTTGAACACCGGGGAGCTGTTTTTT.

The genes are TRBV3-1 (or the pseudogene TRBV3-2) and TRBJ1-5; D is ambiguous. The germline V gene encodes CDR1 LGHDT and CDR2 YNNKEL (reference sequence). The V end lost 2 bases, the J end lost 2 bases, and 13 bases lay between the germline ends. This CDR3 has 16 amino acids. DNA for the CDR3: TGTGCCAGCAGCCAACGAGGGCCGAGTGGCAATCAGCCCCAGCATTTT. Translated, it gives CASSQRGPSGNQPQHF.

The chain joins TRBV27 to TRBJ1-6, with D perhaps matching TRBD1 (6 bases). The germline CDR1 and CDR2 sequences are MNHEY and SMNVEV (reference sequence). CDR3 length: 15 residues. Deletions cut 0 bases from V and 6 bases from J, with 9 bases between. CDR3 in DNA: TGTGCCAGCAGTTTATCGTCACAGGGTAATTCACCCCTCCACTTT. Translating it yields CASSLSSQGNSPLHF.

CDR3 region: CASSRRTSGGGRNEQFF. As DNA, the CDR3 is TGTGCCAGCAGCCGCCGGACTAGCGGGGGGGGGAGAAATGAGCAGTTCTTC. The chain is built from TRBV11-2 and TRBJ2-1; TRBD2 aligns across 15 bases. Germline assignment: CDR1 SGHAT and CDR2 FQNNGV. The CDR3 is made up of 17 amino acids. Trimming removed 5 bases from V and 7 bases from J; junction bases left unmatched: 9.

By frequency in the sample, this clone is medium-sized. The V and J genes are TRBV27 and TRBJ2-7; 10 bases agree with TRBD2. The CDR3 runs 15 residues. J gave up 1 base and V 7 bases, and 7 bases lay outside the gene matches. The germline V gene has CDR1 MNHEY and CDR2 SMNVEV (reference sequence). The CDR3 loop reads CASKRERGGSYEQYF. CDR3 in DNA: TGTGCCAGCAAGAGAGAGCGGGGGGGATCCTACGAGCAGTACTTC.

This clone appeared a few times. The J gene is TRBJ2-4, the V gene TRBV19; tentative D call: TRBD1 (7 bases). Germline V CDR1 and CDR2: LNHDA, SQIVND (reference sequence). V was shortened by 7 bases and J by 1 base, with 14 bases between the two germline ends. The CDR3 consists of 15 residues. For the CDR3, the DNA is TGTGCCAGTATGGAGGGGGCGCAGGCCAAAAACATTCAGTACTTC. Translated, it gives CASMEGAQAKNIQYF.